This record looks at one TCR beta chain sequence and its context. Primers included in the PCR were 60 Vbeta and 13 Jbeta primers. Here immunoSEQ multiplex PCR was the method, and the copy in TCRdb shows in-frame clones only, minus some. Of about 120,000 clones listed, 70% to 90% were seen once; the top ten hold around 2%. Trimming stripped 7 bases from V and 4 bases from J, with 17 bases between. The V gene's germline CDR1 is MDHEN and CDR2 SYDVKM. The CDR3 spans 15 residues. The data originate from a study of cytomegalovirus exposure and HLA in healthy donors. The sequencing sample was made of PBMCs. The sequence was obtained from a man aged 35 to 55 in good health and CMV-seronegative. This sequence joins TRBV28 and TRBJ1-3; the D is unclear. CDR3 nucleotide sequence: TGTGCCAGCACCCTGGGAGGGAGCACCGGAAACACCATATATTTT. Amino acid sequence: CASTLGGSTGNTIYF.